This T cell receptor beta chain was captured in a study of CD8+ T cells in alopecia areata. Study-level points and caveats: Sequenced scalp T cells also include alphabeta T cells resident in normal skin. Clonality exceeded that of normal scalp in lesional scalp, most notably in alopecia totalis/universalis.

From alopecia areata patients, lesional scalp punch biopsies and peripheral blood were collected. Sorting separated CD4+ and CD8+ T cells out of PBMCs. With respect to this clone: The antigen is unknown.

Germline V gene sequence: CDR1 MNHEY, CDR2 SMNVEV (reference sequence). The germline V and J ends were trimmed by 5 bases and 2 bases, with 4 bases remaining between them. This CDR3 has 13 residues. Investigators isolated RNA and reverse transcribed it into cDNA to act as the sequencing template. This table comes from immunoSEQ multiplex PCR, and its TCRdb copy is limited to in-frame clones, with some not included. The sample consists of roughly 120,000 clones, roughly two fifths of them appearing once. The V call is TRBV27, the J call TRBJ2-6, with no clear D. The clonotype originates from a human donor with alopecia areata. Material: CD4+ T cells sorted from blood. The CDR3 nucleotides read TGTGCCAGCAGTAAACCTGGGGCCAACGTCCTGACTTTC. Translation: CASSKPGANVLTF.